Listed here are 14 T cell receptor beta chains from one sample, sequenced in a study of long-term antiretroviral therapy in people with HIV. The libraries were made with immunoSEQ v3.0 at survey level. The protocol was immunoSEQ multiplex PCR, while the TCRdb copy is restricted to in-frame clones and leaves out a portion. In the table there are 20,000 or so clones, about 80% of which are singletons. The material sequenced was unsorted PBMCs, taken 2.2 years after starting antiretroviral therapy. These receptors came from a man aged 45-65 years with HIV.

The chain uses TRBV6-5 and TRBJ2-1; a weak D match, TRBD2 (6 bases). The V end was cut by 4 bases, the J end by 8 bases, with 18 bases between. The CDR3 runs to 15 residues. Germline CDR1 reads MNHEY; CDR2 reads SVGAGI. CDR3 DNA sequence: TGTGCCAGCAGTTTGGGACTCTTGAGGCTCGATGAGCAGTTCTTC. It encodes CASSLGLLRLDEQFF.

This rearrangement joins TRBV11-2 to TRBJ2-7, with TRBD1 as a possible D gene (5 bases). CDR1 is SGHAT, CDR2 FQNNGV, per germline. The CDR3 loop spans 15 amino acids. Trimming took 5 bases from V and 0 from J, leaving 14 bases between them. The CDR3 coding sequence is TGTGCCAGCAGCCCACAGGTTATGAGCTCCTACGAGCAGTACTTC. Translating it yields CASSPQVMSSYEQYF.

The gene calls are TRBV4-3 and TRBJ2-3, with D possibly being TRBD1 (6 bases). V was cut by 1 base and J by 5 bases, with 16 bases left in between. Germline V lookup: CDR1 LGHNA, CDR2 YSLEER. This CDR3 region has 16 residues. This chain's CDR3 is CASSQGWGRVGDTQYF. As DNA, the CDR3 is TGCGCCAGCAGCCAAGGGTGGGGGCGGGTTGGAGATACGCAGTATTTT.

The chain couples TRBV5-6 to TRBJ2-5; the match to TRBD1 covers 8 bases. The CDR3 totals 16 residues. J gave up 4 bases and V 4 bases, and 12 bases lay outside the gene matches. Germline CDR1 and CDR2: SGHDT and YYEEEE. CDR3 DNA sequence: TGTGCCAGCAGCCGGGGGTCAGGGGGCGCGGTAGAGACCCAGTACTTC. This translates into CASSRGSGGAVETQYF.

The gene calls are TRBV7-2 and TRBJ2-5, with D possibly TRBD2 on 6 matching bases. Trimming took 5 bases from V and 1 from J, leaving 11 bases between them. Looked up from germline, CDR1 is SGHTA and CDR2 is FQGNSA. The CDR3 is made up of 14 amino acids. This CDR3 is CASSPGGLQETQYF. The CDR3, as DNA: TGTGCCAGCAGCCCCGGGGGTCTCCAAGAGACCCAGTACTTC.

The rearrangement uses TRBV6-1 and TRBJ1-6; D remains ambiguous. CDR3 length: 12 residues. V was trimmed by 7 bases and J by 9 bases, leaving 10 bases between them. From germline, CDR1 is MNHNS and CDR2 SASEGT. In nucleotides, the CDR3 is TGTGCCAGCACTCAGGTCGTTTCACCCCTCCACTTT. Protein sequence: CASTQVVSPLHF.

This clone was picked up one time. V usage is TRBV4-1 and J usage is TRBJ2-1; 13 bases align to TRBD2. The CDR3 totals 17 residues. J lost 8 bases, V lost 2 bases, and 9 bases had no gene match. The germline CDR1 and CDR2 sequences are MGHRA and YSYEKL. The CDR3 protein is CASSQTTSGGARYEQFF. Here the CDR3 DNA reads TGCGCCAGCAGCCAAACAACTAGCGGGGGGGCGAGGTATGAGCAGTTCTTC.

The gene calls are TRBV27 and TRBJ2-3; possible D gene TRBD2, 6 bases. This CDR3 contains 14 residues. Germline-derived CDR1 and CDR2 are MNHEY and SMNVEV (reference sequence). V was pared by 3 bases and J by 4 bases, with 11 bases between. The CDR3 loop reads CASSFGRRADTQYF. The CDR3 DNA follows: TGTGCCAGCAGTTTTGGGAGGCGCGCAGATACGCAGTATTTT.

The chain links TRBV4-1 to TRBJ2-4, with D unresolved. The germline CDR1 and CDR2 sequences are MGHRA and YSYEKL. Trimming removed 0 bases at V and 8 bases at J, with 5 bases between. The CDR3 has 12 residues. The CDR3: CASSQDGDIQYF. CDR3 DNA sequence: TGCGCCAGCAGCCAAGATGGGGACATTCAGTACTTC.

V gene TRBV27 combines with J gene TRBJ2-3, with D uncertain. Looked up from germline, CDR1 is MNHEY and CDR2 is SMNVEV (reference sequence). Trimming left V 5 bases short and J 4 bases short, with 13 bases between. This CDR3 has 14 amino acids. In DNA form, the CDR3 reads TGTGCCAGCAGTCCGGGCCTCGACCCAGATACGCAGTATTTT. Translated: CASSPGLDPDTQYF.

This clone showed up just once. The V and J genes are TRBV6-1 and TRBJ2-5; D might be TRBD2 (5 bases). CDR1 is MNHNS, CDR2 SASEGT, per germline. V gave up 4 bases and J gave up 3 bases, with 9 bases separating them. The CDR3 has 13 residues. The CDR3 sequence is CASSVSGEETQYF. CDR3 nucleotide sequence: TGTGCCAGCAGTGTCTCCGGGGAAGAGACCCAGTACTTC.

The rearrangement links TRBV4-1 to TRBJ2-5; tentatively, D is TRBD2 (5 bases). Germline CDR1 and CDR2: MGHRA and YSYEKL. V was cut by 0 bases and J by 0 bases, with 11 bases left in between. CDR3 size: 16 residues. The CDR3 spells CASSQDNGGYQETQYF. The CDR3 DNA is TGCGCCAGCAGCCAAGATAACGGCGGGTACCAAGAGACCCAGTACTTC.

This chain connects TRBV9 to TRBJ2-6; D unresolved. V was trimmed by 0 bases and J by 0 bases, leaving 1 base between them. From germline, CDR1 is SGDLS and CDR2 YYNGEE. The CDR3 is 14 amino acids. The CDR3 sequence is CASSVASGANVLTF. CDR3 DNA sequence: TGTGCCAGCAGCGTAGCCTCTGGGGCCAACGTCCTGACTTTC.

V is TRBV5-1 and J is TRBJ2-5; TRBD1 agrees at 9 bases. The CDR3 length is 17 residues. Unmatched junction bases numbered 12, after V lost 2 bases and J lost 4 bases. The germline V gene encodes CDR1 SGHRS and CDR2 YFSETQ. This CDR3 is CASSFLARGQGGETQYF. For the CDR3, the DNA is TGCGCCAGCAGCTTCCTTGCTCGGGGACAGGGAGGAGAGACCCAGTACTTC.